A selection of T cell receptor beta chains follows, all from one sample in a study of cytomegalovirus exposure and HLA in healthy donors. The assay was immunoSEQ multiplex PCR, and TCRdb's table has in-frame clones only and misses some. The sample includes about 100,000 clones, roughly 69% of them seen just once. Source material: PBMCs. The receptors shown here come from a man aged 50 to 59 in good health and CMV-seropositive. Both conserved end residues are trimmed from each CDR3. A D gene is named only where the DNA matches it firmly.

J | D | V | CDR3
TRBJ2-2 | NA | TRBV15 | ATSRTVNTGELF
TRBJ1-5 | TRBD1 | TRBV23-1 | ASIQRTGGNQPQH
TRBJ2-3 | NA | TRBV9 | ASSPVVSRDTQY
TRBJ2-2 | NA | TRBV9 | ASSLIQSTGELF
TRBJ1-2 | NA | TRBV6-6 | ASSYGGWYGYT
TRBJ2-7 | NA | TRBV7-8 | ASSSGIQPYEQY
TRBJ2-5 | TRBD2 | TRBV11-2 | ASTRSTSGMQETQY
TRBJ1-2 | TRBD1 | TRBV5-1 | ASSPRQGIDVYT
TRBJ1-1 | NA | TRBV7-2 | ASSRGMNTEAF
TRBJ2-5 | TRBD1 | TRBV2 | ASSERRQGAKTQY
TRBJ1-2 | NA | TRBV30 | AWTSVSYGYT
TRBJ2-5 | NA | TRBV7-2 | ASSLGSAAQETQY
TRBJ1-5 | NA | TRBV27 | ASRRSGTLVGNQPQH
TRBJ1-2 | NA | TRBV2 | ASGGTPSFYGYT
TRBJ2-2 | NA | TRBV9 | ASSVWGANTGELF
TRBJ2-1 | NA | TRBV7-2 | ASSHPIRMRDNEQF
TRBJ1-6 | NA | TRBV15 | ATSPRQGSPLH
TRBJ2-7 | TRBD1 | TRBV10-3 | AIREGQGGDEQY
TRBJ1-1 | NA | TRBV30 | AWSGSRGVNTEAF
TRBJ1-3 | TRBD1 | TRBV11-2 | ASSLGQSSGNTIY
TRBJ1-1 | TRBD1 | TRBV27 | ASSSQPQGAETEAF
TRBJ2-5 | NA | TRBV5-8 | ASSRGTFQETQY
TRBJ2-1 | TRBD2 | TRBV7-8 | ASNTRGEGQVEQF
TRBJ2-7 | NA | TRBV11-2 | ASSPIRSGANEQY
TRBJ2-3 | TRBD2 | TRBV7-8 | ASSGGLAGGSADTQY
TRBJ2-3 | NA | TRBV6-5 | ASGGATLRSTQY
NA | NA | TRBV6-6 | ASRLTSSSYEQY
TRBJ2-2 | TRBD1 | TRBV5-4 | ASSSQQGAGELF
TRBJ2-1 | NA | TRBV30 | AWNRGGIYNEQF
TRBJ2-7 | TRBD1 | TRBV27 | ASRPGQGSYEQY
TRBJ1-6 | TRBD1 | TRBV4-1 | ASSQKGQGAHSPLH
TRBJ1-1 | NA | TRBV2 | ATTPNLNTEAF
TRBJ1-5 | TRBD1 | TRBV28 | ASRRYTGGNQPQH
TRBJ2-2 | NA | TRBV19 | ASSLTGRLLNTGELF
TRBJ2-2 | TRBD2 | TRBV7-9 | ASSLLASGRSGELF
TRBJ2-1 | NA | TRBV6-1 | ASSSRNSLRDEQF
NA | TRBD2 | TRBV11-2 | ASSWDYSYEQY
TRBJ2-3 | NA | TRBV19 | ASSIAGSTQY
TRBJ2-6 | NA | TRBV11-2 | ASSPIRGKANVLT
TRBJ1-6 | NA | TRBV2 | ASRGDTDSPLH
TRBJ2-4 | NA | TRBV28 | ASSSGGAKNIQY
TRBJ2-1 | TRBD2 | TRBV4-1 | ASSQVPYGGARSEQF
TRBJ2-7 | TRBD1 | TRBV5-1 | ASSFDRGLYEQY
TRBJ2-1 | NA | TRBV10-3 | AISDIVPRYNEQF
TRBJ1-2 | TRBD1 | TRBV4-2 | ASSQVDRDYGYT
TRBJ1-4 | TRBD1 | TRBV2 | ASRSGDRANEKLF
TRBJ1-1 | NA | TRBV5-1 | ASSYLQGNTEAF
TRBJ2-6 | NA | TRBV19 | ASSRTGSGANVLT
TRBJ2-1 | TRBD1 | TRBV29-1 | SVRDRGYEQF